The 24 T cell receptor beta chains reported below all come from one sample, sequenced in a study of T cells in Graves' hyperthyroidism and ophthalmopathy. Amplification targeted TCR beta CDR3 regions from RNA transcripts. The TCR CDR3 first-round RT-PCR relied on the HTBI primer set. TCRdb reprocessed the multiplex PCR reads via MiXCR and lists one record per CDR3 protein. The sample has more than 600,000 distinct CDR3 sequences, less than 20% seen once. The specimen was blood. The receptors originated from a man aged 18 to 29 with Graves' hyperthyroidism.

This clonotype showed up just a few times. The chain is built from TRBV12-3 or TRBV12-4 and TRBJ1-3; D unclear. Trimming stripped 6 bases from V and 6 bases from J, with 6 bases between. This CDR3 contains 11 residues. CDR3 sequence (DNA): TGTGCCAGCAGCACGGTAAACACCATATATTTT. Amino acids: CASSTVNTIYF.

This chain's CDR3 is CSVVLAGEATQYF. CDR3 bases: TGCAGCGTTGTGTTAGCGGGAGAAGCTACGCAGTATTTT. This chain connects TRBV29-1 to TRBJ2-3; the match to TRBD2 covers 9 bases. Germline V gene lookup returns CDR1 SQVTM and CDR2 ANQGSEA. This CDR3 comprises 13 residues. With V trimmed by 4 bases and J by 8 bases, 7 bases remained unmatched.

This clonotype was seen at least ten times. The chain links TRBV20-1 to TRBJ2-3; no firm D call. This CDR3 region has 14 residues. Per germline, CDR1 DFQATT and CDR2 SNEGSKA (reference sequence). The germline V and J ends were trimmed by 6 bases and 2 bases, with 15 bases remaining between them. CDR3 nucleotides: TGCAGTGCCCACCCAGCAGCGATCACAGATACGCAGTATTTT. It yields the protein CSAHPAAITDTQYF.

Note on this clonotype: Sequence at one end of the junction differs from germline and may be a read error. The chain has TRBV3-1 and TRBJ1-5; unclear D gene. This CDR3 comprises 14 residues. Germline values: CDR1 LGHDT, CDR2 YNNKEL (reference sequence). CDR3 protein: CASIAARGNQPQHF. CDR3 DNA: TGCGCCAGCATCGCCGCGAGGGGCAATCAGCCCCAGCATTTT. The whole variable domain, filled in from reference TRBV3-1 and TRBJ1-5, reads DTAVSQTPKYLVTQMGNDKSIKCEQNLGHDTMYWYKQDSKKFLKIMFSYNNKELIINETVPNRFSPKSPDKAHLNLHINSLELGDSAVYFCASIAARGNQPQHFGDGTRLSIL.

The sample holds one count of this clonotype. One junction end disagrees with the germline gene, perhaps due to a read error. This chain links TRBV10-3 with TRBJ2-7; no clear D. The CDR3 extends over 13 amino acids. CDR1 and CDR2 (germline): ENHRY, SYGVKD. CDR3 nucleotides: TGTGCCAGCAGTTGGTCCAACACCTACGAGCAGTACTTC. Protein product: CASSWSNTYEQYF.

This clonotype was counted a few times. This chain links TRBV5-1 with TRBJ1-1, with D perhaps TRBD1 (5 bases). Between the trimmed V and J ends, which lost 1 base and 5 bases, there was a span of 12 bases. This CDR3 has 14 residues. CDR1 and CDR2 from the germline V gene are SGHRS and YFSETQ. CDR3 in amino acids: CASSLSQGRTEAFF. The CDR3 DNA sequence: TGCGCCAGCAGCTTGAGTCAGGGACGGACTGAAGCTTTCTTT.

The rearrangement joins TRBV29-1 to TRBJ2-5; 7 nucleotides align to TRBD1. The V gene end was trimmed by 3 bases and the J gene end by 5 bases; junction bases not matched to a gene: 6. The length of the CDR3 is 13 residues. Germline V CDR1 and CDR2: SQVTM, ANQGSEA. The CDR3 nucleotides are TGCAGCGTTGACATGACAGGGATGGAGACCCAGTACTTC. This encodes CSVDMTGMETQYF. The whole variable domain, remainder taken from reference TRBV29-1 and TRBJ2-5, is SAVISQKPSRDICQRGTSLTIQCQVDSQVTMMFWYRQQPGQSLTLIATANQGSEATYESGFVIDKFPISRPNLTFSTLTVSNMSPEDSSIYLCSVDMTGMETQYFGPGTRLLVL.

This clonotype was counted many times. The rearrangement joins TRBV24-1 to TRBJ1-4; 7 bases match TRBD1. CDR1 is KGHDR, CDR2 SFDVKD, per germline. The CDR3 totals 14 residues. The V and J ends lost 8 bases and 8 bases, in that order; junction bases with no gene match: 10. The CDR3: CATITKDREEKLFF. In DNA, the CDR3 is TGTGCCACCATAACAAAAGACAGGGAAGAAAAACTGTTTTTT.

This clonotype was seen at least ten times. This rearrangement joins TRBV5-1 to TRBJ2-1; 10 nucleotides line up with TRBD2. Germline CDR1 reads SGHRS; CDR2 reads YFSETQ. This CDR3 contains 16 residues. The V segment lost 6 bases and the J segment 1 base; nucleotides outside the gene matches: 7. The CDR3 sequence is CASNLRAGGSYNEQFF. The CDR3, as DNA: TGCGCCAGCAACCTGCGAGCGGGAGGGTCCTACAATGAGCAGTTCTTC.

The chain combines TRBV3-1 with TRBJ2-7; 7 positions match TRBD2. With V trimmed by 1 base and J by 2 bases, 5 bases remained unmatched. Germline assignment: CDR1 LGHDT and CDR2 YNNKEL (reference sequence). This CDR3 spans 15 amino acids. The CDR3 region is CASSQAGLPAYEQYF. The DNA of the CDR3 is TGTGCCAGCAGCCAAGCGGGACTACCCGCCTACGAGCAGTACTTC.

This clonotype was observed at least ten times. The chain joins TRBV12-3 or TRBV12-4 to TRBJ2-2, with 7 bases matching TRBD1. The CDR3 spans 17 residues. V lost 4 bases, J lost 0 bases, and 8 bases stayed unmatched. The CDR3 sequence is CASSSTGQRSNTGELFF. The DNA of the CDR3 is TGTGCCAGCAGTTCGACGGGACAGAGATCGAACACCGGGGAGCTGTTTTTT.

The table lists this clonotype with many counts. The chain joins TRBV27 to TRBJ2-7; D may match TRBD1 or TRBD2 (5 bases each). This CDR3 spans 13 amino acids. Trimming left V 7 bases short and J 2 bases short, with 12 bases between. Germline V gene lookup returns CDR1 MNHEY and CDR2 SMNVEV (reference sequence). The CDR3, as DNA: TGTGCCAGCACTGGGGGACCAGCCTACGAGCAGTACTTC. It yields the protein CASTGGPAYEQYF.

The genes are TRBV19 and TRBJ2-7; D may be TRBD2 (6 bases). Germline lookup yields CDR1 LNHDA and CDR2 SQIVND (reference sequence). Trimming removed 4 bases at V and 3 bases at J, with 13 bases between. This CDR3 spans 14 amino acids. CDR3 protein: CASSTGSDLYEQYF. The CDR3 bases are TGTGCCAGTAGTACCGGGAGCGACCTCTACGAGCAGTACTTC.

The chain carries TRBV5-1 and TRBJ1-6; no definite D call. Germline lookup yields CDR1 SGHRS and CDR2 YFSETQ. This CDR3 is built from 15 residues. The V gene lost 1 base and the J gene lost 0 bases, with 5 bases spanning the gap. The CDR3 loop reads CASSLQSSYNSPLHF. The CDR3 nucleotides are TGCGCCAGCAGCTTGCAGAGCTCCTATAATTCACCCCTCCACTTT.

The J gene is TRBJ2-3, the V gene TRBV19; the D gene is possibly TRBD2 (6 bases). CDR3 length: 13 residues. Germline V lookup: CDR1 LNHDA, CDR2 SQIVND (reference sequence). V dropped 4 bases and J dropped 4 bases, with 9 bases sitting between them. The DNA of the CDR3 is TGTGCCAGTAGTAAGTGGAGGGCAGATACGCAGTATTTT. This sequence encodes CASSKWRADTQYF.

This clonotype was seen only a few times. This chain links TRBV14 with TRBJ2-7, with TRBD1 matching 8 bases. The CDR3 spans 13 residues. Germline assignment: CDR1 SGHDN and CDR2 FVKESK. V gave up 5 bases and J gave up 6 bases; unmatched junction bases: 6. CDR3: CASSFPTGGEQYF. CDR3 DNA sequence: TGTGCCAGCAGCTTTCCCACAGGGGGCGAGCAGTACTTC.

The V and J genes are TRBV6-1 and TRBJ2-7, with D possibly TRBD2 on 6 matching bases. Germline assignment: CDR1 MNHNS and CDR2 SASEGT. V was trimmed by 4 bases and J by 0 bases, leaving 13 bases between them. The CDR3 extends over 15 amino acids. CDR3 residues: CASSAFGTYSYEQYF. Here the CDR3 DNA reads TGTGCCAGCAGTGCCTTCGGGACTTACTCCTACGAGCAGTACTTC.

This clonotype was counted at least ten times. A much bigger clone sits one base away, suggesting this may be a read error. The J gene is TRBJ2-7, the V gene TRBV3-1; D unresolved. Trimming shortened V by 3 bases and J by 3 bases, and 3 bases separated the two germline ends. This CDR3 is built from 11 residues. Per the germline V gene, CDR1 is LGHDT and CDR2 is YNNKEL (reference sequence). The CDR3 spells CASSHYYEQYF. The CDR3 nucleotides are TGTGCCAGCAGCCACTACTACGAGCAGTACTTC.

V and J are TRBV7-9 and TRBJ2-7, with D perhaps matching TRBD2 (6 bases). Germline loops: CDR1 SEHNR, CDR2 FQNEAQ (reference sequence). Trimming took 3 bases from V and 6 from J, leaving 15 bases between them. The CDR3 spans 14 residues. Here the CDR3 reads CASSLVTGVPEQYF. The CDR3 nucleotides are TGTGCCAGCAGCTTGGTAACGGGAGTCCCCGAGCAGTACTTC. Full variable domain (remainder filled in from reference TRBV7-9 and TRBJ2-7): DTGVSQNPRHKITKRGQNVTFRCDPISEHNRLYWYRQTLGQGPEFLTYFQNEAQLEKSRLLSDRFSAERPKGSFSTLEIQRTEQGDSAMYLCASSLVTGVPEQYFGPGTRLTVT.

There are a few counts of this clonotype. The chain joins TRBV7-2 to TRBJ2-1; D is unclear. This CDR3 spans 12 amino acids. The germline V gene encodes CDR1 SGHTA and CDR2 FQGNSA. V gave up 10 bases and J gave up 7 bases, with 14 bases separating them. The CDR3 loop reads CAIEAMTNEQFF. The CDR3 DNA follows: TGTGCCATCGAAGCAATGACAAATGAGCAGTTCTTC.

J is TRBJ1-1 and V is TRBV19, with a possible D match to TRBD1 (5 bases). Trimming stripped 7 bases from V and 10 bases from J, with 16 bases between. The CDR3 length is 12 residues. CDR1 is LNHDA, CDR2 SQIVND, per germline (reference sequence). The CDR3 reads CASTNLGHGAFF. CDR3 sequence (DNA): TGTGCCAGTACCAACTTGGGGCATGGAGCTTTCTTT. Using reference TRBV19 and TRBJ1-1 for the parts outside the CDR3, the full variable domain is DGGITQSPKYLFRKEGQNVTLSCEQNLNHDAMYWYRQDPGQGLRLIYYSQIVNDFQKGDIAEGYSVSREKKESFPLTVTSAQKNPTAFYLCASTNLGHGAFFGQGTRLTVV.

This clonotype came up a few times. J is TRBJ2-7 and V is TRBV20-1; 10 bases line up with TRBD1. J gave up 6 bases and V 6 bases, and 8 bases lay outside the gene matches. This CDR3 has 13 residues. CDR1 is DFQATT, CDR2 SNEGSKA, per germline (reference sequence). For the CDR3, the DNA is TGCAGTGCGGGGACAGGGGATGTGCGCGAGCAGTACTTC. It specifies CSAGTGDVREQYF.

The chain couples TRBV4-2 to TRBJ2-7; tentative D call: TRBD2 (6 bases). Trimming took 2 bases from V and 3 from J, leaving 17 bases between them. Germline V lookup: CDR1 LGHNA, CDR2 YNFKEQ. CDR3 length equals 16 residues. The CDR3 region has the DNA TGTGCCAGCAGCCAATCCACGACCGGGGGTAACTACGAGCAGTACTTC. This encodes CASSQSTTGGNYEQYF.

This chain uses TRBV30 with TRBJ1-1, with D maybe TRBD1 (5 bases). There are 13 residues in the CDR3. Trimming stripped 3 bases from V and 4 bases from J, with 12 bases between. Germline V gene data show CDR1 as GTSNPN and CDR2 as SVGIG (reference sequence). The CDR3: CAWRSGRRTEAFF. The CDR3 nucleotides read TGTGCCTGGAGATCGGGACGGCGCACTGAAGCTTTCTTT.